This entry concerns a single T cell receptor beta chain. Time point of the sample: pre-treatment sample, taken before nivolumab and TIL therapy. The data derive from a study of TIL therapy for anti-PD-1-resistant metastatic lung cancer. The libraries were made with immunoSEQ v3. TCRdb keeps only in-frame clones here, not all; method: immunoSEQ multiplex PCR. The table lists some 50,000 clones, around three quarters of them singletons, with less than 15% in the top ten. CDR1 and CDR2 from the germline V gene are SGHRS and YFSETQ. The CDR3 totals 15 residues. V gave up 4 bases and J gave up 6 bases; unmatched junction bases: 4.

Material: blood, obtained at baseline. J is TRBJ2-2 and V is TRBV5-1; 12 positions agree with TRBD2. This clonotype originated in a man in his 70s with non-small cell lung cancer. Here the CDR3 reads CASSLTSGSSGELFF. In DNA form, the CDR3 reads TGCGCCAGCAGCCTGACTAGCGGGAGTTCCGGGGAGCTGTTTTTT. Combining the CDR3 with reference TRBV5-1 and TRBJ2-2 gives the whole variable domain KAGVTQTPRYLIKTRGQQVTLSCSPISGHRSVSWYQQTPGQGLQFLFEYFSETQRNKGNFPGRFSGRQFSNSRSEMNVSTLELGDSALYLCASSLTSGSSGELFFGEGSRLTVL.